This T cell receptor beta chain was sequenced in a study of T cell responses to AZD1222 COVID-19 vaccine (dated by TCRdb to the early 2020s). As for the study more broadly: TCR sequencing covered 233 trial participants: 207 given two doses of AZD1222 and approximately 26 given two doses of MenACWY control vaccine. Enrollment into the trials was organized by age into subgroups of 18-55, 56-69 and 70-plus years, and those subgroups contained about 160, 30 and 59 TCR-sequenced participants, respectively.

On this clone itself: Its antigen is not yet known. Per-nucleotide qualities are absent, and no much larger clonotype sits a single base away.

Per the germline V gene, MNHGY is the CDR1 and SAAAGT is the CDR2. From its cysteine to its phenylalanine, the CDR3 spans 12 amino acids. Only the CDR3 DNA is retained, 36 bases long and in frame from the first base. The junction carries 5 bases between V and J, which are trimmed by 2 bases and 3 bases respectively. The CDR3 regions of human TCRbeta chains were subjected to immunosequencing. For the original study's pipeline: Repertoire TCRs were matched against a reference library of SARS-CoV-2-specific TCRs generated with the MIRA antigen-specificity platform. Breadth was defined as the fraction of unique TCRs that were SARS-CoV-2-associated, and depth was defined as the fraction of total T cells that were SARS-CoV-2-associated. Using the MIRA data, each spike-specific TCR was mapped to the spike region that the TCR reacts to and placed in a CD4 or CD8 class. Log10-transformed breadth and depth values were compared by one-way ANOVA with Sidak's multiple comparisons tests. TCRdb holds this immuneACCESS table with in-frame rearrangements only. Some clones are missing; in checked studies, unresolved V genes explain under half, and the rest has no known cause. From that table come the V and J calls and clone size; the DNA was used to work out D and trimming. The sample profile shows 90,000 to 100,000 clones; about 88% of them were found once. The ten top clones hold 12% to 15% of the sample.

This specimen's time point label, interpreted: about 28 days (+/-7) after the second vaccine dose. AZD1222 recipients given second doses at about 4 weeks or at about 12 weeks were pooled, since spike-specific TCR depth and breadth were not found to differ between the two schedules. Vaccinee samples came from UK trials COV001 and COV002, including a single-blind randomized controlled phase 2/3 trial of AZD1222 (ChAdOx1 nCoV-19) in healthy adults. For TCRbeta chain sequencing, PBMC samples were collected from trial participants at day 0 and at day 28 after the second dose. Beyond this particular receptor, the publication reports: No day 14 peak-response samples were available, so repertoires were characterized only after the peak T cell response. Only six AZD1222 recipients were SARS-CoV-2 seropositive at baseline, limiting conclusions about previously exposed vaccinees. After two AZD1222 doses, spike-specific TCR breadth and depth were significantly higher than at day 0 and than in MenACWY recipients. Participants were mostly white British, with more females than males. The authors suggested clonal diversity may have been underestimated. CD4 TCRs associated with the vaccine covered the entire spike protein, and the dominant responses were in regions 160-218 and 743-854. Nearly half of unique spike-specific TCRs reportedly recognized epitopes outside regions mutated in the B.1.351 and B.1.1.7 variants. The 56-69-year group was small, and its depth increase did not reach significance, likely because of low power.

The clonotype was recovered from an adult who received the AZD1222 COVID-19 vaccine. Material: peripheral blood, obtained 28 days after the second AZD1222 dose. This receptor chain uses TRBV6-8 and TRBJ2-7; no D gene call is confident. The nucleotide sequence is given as TGTGCCAGCAGTTACGAAAACTACGAGCAGTACTTC. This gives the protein CASSYENYEQYF.